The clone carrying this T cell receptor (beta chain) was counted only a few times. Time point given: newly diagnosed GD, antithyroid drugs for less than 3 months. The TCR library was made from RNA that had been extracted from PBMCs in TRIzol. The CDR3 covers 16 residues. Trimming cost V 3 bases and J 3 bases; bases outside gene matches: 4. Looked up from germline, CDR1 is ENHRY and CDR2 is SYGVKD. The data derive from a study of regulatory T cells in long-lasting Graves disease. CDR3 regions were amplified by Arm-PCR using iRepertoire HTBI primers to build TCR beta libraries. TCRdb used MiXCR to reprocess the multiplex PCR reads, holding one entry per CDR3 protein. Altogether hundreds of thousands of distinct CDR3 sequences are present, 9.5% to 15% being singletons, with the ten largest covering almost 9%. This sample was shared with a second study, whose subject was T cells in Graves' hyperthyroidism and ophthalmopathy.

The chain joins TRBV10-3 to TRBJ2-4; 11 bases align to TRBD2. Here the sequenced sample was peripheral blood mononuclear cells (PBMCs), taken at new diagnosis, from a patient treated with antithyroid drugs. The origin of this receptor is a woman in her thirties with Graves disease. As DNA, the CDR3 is TGTGCCATCAGTGATTTAGCGGGAGGGGGCAAAAACATTCAGTACTTC. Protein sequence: CAISDLAGGGKNIQYF.